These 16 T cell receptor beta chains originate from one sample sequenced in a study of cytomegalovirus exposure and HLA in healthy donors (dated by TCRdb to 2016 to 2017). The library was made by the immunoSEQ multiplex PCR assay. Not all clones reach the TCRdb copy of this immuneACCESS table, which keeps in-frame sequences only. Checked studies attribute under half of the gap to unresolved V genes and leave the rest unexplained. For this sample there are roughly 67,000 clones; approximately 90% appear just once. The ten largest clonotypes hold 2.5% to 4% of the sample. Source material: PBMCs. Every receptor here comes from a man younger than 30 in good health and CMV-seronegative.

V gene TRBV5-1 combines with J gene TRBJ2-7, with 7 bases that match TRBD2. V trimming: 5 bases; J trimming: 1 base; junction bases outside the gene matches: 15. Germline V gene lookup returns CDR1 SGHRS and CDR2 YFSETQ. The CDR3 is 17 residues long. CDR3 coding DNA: TGCGCCAGCAGTTTAGCGGGTAGTTCCTCAGGGTCCTACGAGCAGTACTTC. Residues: CASSLAGSSSGSYEQYF.

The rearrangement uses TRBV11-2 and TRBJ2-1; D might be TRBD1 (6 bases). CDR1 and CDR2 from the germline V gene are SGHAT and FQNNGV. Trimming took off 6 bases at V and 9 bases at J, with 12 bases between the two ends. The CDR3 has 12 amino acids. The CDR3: CASRDRMGEQFF. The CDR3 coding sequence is TGTGCCAGCAGGGACAGAATGGGTGAGCAGTTCTTC.

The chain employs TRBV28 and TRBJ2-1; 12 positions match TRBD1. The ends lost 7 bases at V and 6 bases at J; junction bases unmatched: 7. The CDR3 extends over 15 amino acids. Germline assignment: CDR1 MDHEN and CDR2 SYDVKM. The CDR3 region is CASKVGTGGFNEQFF. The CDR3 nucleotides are TGTGCCAGCAAGGTCGGGACAGGGGGCTTCAATGAGCAGTTCTTC. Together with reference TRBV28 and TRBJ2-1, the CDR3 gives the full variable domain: DVKVTQSSRYLVKRTGEKVFLECVQDMDHENMFWYRQDPGLGLRLIYFSYDVKMKEKGDIPEGYSVSREKKERFSLILESASTNQTSMYLCASKVGTGGFNEQFFGPGTRLTVL.

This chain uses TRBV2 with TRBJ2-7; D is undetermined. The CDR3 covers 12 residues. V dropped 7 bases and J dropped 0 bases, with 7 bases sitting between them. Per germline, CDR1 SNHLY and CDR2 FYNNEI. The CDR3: CASKMSSYEQYF. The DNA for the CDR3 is TGTGCCAGCAAGATGAGCTCCTACGAGCAGTACTTC. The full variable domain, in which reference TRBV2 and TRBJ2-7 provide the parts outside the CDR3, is EPEVTQTPSHQVTQMGQEVILRCVPISNHLYFYWYRQILGQKVEFLVSFYNNEISEKSEIFDDQFSVERPDGSNFTLKIRSTKLEDSAMYFCASKMSSYEQYFGPGTRLTVT.

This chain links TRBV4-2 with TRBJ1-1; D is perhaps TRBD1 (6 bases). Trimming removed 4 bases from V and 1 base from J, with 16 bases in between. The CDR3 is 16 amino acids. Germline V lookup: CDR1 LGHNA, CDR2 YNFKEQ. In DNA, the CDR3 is TGTGCCAGCAGCCTACGGATCGTAGGGGGGAACACTGAAGCTTTCTTT. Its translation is CASSLRIVGGNTEAFF.

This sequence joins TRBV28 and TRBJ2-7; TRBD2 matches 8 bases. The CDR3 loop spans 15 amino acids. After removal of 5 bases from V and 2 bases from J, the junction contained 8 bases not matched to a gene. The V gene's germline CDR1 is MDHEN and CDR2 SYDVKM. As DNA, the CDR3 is TGTGCCAGCAGTCCGATGACTAGCGAAACCTACGAGCAGTACTTC. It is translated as CASSPMTSETYEQYF.

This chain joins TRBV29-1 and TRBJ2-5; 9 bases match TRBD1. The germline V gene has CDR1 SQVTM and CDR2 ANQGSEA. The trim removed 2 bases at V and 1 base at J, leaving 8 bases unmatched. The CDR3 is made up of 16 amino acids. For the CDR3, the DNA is TGCAGCGTTGAAAGGGGGAACAGGGGGCTCCAAGAGACCCAGTACTTC. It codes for CSVERGNRGLQETQYF.

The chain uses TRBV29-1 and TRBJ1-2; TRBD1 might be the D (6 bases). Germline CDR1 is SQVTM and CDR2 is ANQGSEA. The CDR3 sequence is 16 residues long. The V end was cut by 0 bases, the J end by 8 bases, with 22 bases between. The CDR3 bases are TGCAGCGTTGAAGACCCCACCCGACAGGCCCCGCGGGGCTACACCTTC. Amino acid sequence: CSVEDPTRQAPRGYTF.

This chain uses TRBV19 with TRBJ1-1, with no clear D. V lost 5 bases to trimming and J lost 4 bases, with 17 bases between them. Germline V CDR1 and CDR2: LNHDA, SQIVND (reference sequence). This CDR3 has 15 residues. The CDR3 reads CASSSWVREGTEAFF. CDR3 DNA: TGTGCCAGTAGTTCTTGGGTTCGGGAAGGCACTGAAGCTTTCTTT.

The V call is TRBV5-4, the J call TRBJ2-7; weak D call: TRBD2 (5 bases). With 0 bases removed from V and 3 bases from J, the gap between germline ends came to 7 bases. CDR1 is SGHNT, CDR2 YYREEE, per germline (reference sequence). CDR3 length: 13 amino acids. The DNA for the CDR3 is TGTGCCAGCAGCTTGGCGGGGAACTACGAGCAGTACTTC. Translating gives CASSLAGNYEQYF.

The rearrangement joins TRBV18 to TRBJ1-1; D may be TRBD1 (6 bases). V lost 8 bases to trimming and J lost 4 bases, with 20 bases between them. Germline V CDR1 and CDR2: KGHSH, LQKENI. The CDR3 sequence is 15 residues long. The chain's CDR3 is CASTTIKGEGTEAFF. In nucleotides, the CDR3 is TGTGCCAGCACAACCATAAAGGGGGAAGGCACTGAAGCTTTCTTT. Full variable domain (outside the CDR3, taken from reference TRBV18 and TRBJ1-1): NAGVMQNPRHLVRRRGQEARLRCSPMKGHSHVYWYRQLPEEGLKFMVYLQKENIIDESGMPKERFSAEFPKEGPSILRIQQVVRGDSAAYFCASTTIKGEGTEAFFGQGTRLTVV.

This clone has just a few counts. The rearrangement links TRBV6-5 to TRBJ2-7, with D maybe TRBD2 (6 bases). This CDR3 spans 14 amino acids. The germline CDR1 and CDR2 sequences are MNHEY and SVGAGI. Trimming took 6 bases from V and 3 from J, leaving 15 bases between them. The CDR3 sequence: CASSLEEGSYEQYF. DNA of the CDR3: TGTGCCAGCAGCCTCGAGGAGGGCAGCTACGAGCAGTACTTC.

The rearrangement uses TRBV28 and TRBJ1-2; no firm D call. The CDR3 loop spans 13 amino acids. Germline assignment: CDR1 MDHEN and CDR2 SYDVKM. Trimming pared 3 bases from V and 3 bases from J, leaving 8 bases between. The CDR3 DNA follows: TGTGCCAGCAGTTTGGGAGAATACTATGGCTACACCTTC. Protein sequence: CASSLGEYYGYTF.

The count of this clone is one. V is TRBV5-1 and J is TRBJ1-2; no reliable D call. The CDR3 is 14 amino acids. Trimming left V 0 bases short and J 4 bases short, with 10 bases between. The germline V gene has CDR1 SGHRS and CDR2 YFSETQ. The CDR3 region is CASSLVRGSYGYTF. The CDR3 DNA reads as TGCGCCAGCAGCTTGGTTCGGGGTTCCTATGGCTACACCTTC. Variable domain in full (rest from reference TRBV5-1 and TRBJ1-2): KAGVTQTPRYLIKTRGQQVTLSCSPISGHRSVSWYQQTPGQGLQFLFEYFSETQRNKGNFPGRFSGRQFSNSRSEMNVSTLELGDSALYLCASSLVRGSYGYTFGSGTRLTVV.

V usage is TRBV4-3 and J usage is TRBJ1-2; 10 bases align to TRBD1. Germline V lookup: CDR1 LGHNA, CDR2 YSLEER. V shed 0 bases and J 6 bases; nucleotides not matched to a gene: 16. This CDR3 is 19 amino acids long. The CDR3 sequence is CASSQDTGGFDRGRNGYTF. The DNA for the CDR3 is TGCGCCAGCAGCCAAGATACGGGTGGATTCGACAGGGGGCGGAATGGCTACACCTTC.

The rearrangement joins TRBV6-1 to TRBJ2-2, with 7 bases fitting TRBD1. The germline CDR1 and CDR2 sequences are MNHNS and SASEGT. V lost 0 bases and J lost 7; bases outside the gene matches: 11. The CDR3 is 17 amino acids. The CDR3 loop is CASSEASDRVGVGELFF. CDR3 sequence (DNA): TGTGCCAGCAGTGAAGCAAGCGACAGGGTGGGAGTCGGGGAGCTGTTTTTT.